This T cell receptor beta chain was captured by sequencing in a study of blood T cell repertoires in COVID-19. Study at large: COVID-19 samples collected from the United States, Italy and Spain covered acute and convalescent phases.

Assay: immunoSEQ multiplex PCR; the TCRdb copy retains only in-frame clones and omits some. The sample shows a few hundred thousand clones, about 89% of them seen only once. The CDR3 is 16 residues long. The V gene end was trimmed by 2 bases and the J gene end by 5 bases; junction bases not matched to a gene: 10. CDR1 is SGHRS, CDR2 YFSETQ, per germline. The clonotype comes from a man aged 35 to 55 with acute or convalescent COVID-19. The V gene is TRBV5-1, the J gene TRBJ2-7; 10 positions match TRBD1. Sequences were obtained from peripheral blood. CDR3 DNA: TGCGCCAGCAGCTTATCCCCGGGACAGGGGAGCGACGAGCAGTACTTC. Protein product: CASSLSPGQGSDEQYF.